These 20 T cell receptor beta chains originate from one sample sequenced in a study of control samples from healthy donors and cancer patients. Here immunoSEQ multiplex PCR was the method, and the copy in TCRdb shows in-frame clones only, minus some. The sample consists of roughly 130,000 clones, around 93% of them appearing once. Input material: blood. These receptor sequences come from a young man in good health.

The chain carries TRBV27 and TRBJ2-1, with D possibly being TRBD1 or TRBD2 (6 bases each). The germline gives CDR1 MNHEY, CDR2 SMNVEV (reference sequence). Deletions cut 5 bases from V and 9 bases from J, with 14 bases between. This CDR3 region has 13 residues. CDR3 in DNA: TGTGCCAGCAGTGGGGACGAGGGGGGTGAGCAGTTCTTC. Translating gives CASSGDEGGEQFF.

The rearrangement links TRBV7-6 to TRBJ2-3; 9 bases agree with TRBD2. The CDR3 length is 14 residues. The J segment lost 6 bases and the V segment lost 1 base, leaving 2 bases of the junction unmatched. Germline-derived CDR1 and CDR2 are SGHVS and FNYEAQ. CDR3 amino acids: CASSLVRGGDTQYF. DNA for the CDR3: TGTGCCAGCAGCTTAGTGCGGGGGGGCGATACGCAGTATTTT.

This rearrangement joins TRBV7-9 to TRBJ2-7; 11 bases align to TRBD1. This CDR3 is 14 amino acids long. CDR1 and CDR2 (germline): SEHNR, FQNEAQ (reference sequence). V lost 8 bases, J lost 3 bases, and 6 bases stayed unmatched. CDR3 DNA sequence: TGTGCCAGCCGCCGTGGGACAGGGGGCTACGAGCAGTACTTC. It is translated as CASRRGTGGYEQYF.

For the CDR3, the DNA is TGCGCCAGCAGTGAGTCTGGGACAGAGTGGGAGACCCAGTACTTC. The encoded protein is CASSESGTEWETQYF. The chain combines TRBV10-1 with TRBJ2-5; TRBD1 agrees at 7 bases. The CDR3 sequence is 15 residues long. After removal of 0 bases from V and 5 bases from J, the junction contained 6 bases not matched to a gene. CDR1 is WNHNN and CDR2 is SYGVQD in the germline V gene (reference sequence).

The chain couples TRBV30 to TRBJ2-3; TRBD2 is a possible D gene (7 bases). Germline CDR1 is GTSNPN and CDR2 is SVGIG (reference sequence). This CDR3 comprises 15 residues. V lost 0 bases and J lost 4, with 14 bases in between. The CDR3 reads CAWSVEGEGADTQYF. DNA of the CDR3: TGTGCCTGGAGTGTGGAAGGGGAGGGGGCAGATACGCAGTATTTT. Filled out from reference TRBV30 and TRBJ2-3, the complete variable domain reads SQTIHQWPATLVQPVGSPLSLECTVEGTSNPNLYWYRQAAGRGLQLLFYSVGIGQISSEVPQNLSASRPQDRQFILSSKKLLLSDSGFYLCAWSVEGEGADTQYFGPGTRLTVL.

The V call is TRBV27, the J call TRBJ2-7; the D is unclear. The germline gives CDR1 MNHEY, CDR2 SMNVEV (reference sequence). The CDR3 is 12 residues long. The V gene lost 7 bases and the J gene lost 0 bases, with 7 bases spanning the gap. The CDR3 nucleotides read TGTGCCAGCACTGGGAACTCCTACGAGCAGTACTTC. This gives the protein CASTGNSYEQYF.

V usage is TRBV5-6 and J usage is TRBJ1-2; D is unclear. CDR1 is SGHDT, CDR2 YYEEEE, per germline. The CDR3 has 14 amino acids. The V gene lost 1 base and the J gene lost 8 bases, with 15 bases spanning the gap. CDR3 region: CASSLSLSELGYTF. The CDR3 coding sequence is TGTGCCAGCAGCTTGAGTCTGTCAGAGCTCGGCTACACCTTC.

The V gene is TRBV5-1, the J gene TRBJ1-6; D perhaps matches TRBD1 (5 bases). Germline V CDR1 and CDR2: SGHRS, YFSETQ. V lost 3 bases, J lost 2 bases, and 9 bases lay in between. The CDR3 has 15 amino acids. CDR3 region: CASSSLGAYNSPLHF. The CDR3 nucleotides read TGCGCCAGCAGCTCCTTAGGGGCCTATAATTCACCCCTCCACTTT.

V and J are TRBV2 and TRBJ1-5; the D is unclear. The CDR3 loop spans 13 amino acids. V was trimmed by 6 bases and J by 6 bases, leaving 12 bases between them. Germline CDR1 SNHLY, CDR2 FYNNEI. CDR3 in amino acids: CASRDLSGQPQHF. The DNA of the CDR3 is TGTGCCAGCAGAGACCTAAGCGGTCAGCCCCAGCATTTT.

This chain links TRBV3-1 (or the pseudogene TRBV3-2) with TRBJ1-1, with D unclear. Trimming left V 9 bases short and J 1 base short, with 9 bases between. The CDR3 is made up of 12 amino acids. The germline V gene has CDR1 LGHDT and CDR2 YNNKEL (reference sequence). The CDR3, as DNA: TGTGCCAGTGGGCTTAGGAACACTGAAGCTTTCTTT. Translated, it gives CASGLRNTEAFF.

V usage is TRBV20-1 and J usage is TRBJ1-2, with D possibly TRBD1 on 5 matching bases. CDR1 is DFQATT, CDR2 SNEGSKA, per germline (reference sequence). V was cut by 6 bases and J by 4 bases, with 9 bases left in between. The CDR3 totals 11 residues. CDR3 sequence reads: CSAGDGYGYTF. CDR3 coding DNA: TGCAGTGCCGGGGACGGCTATGGCTACACCTTC.

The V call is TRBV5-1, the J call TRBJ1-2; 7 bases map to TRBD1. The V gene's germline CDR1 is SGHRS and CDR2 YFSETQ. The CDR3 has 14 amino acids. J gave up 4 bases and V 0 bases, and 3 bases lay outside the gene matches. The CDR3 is CASSLGQGVYGYTF. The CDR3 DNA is TGCGCCAGCAGCTTGGGGCAGGGGGTCTATGGCTACACCTTC.

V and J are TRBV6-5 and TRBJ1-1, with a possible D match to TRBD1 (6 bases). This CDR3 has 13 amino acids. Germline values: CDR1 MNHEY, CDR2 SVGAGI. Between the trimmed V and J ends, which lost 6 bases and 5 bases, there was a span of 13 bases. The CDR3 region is CASRKGELTEAFF. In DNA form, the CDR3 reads TGTGCCAGCAGGAAGGGGGAGTTAACTGAAGCTTTCTTT.

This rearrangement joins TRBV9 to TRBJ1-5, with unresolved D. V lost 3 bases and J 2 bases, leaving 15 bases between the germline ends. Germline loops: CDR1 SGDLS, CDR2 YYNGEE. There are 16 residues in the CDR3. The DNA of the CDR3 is TGTGCCAGCAGCGCCCCGGCTTTGCGGGGCAATCAGCCCCAGCATTTT. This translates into CASSAPALRGNQPQHF.

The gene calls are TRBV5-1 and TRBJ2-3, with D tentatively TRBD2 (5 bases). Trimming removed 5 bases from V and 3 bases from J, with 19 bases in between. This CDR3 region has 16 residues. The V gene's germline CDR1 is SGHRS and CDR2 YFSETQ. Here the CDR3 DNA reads TGCGCCAGCAGGACGGAGACCGTGAGGAGGACAGATACGCAGTATTTT. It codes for CASRTETVRRTDTQYF. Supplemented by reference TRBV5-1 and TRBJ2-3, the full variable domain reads KAGVTQTPRYLIKTRGQQVTLSCSPISGHRSVSWYQQTPGQGLQFLFEYFSETQRNKGNFPGRFSGRQFSNSRSEMNVSTLELGDSALYLCASRTETVRRTDTQYFGPGTRLTVL.

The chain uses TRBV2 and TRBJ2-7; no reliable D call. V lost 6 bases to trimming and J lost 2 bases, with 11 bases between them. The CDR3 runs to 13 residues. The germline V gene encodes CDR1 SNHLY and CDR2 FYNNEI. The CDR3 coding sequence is TGTGCCAGCAGCGGCAGGATCCCCTACGAGCAGTACTTC. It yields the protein CASSGRIPYEQYF.

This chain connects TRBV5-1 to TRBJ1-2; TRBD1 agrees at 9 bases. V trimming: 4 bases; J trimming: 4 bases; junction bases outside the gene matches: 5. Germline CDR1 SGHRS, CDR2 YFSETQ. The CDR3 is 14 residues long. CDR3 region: CASSGQGPLYGYTF. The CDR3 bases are TGCGCCAGCAGCGGACAGGGGCCGCTCTATGGCTACACCTTC.

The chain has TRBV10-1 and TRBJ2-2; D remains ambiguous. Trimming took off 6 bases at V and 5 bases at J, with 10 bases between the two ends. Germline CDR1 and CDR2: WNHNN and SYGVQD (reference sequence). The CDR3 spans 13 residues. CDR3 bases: TGCGCCAGCAGAGGAGTCAGGACCGGGGAGCTGTTTTTT. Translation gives CASRGVRTGELFF.

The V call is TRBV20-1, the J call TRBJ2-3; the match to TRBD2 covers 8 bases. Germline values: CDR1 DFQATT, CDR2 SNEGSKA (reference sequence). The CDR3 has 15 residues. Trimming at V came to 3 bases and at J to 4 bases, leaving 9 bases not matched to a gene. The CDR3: CSASSGGGFADTQYF. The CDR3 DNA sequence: TGCAGTGCTAGTTCGGGCGGGGGGTTCGCAGATACGCAGTATTTT.

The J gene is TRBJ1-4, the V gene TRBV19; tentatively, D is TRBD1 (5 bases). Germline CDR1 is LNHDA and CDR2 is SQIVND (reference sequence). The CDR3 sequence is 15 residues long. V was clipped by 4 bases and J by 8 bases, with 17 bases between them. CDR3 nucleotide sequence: TGTGCCAGTAGTACACACAGGTGGAAGGGGGAAAAACTGTTTTTT. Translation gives CASSTHRWKGEKLFF.